Below, 25 T cell receptor beta chains from the same sample are listed, as sequenced in a study of prognosis after radiotherapy for stage I lung cancer. Starting from genomic DNA, TCR beta CDR3 was amplified through two-round multiplex PCR. The first PCR round targeted every TRBV and TRBJ gene with specific primers. TCRdb redid the calling of the multiplex PCR reads with MiXCR, one entry per CDR3 protein. The sample shows roughly 27,000 distinct CDR3 sequences, 40% to 55% of them seen only once. Sequenced material: PBMCs, taken before or after stereotactic body radiation therapy (not recorded which). These receptor sequences come from a donor at least 50 years old with non-small cell lung cancer.

This clonotype was observed at least ten times. This chain links TRBV29-1 with TRBJ2-3; D unclear. Looked up from germline, CDR1 is SQVTM and CDR2 is ANQGSEA. This CDR3 has 13 residues. Trimming cost V 8 bases and J 2 bases, with 14 bases left between them. The CDR3 coding sequence is TGCAGCTTCTCTTGGGCAGTCACAGATACGCAGTATTTT. Translating it yields CSFSWAVTDTQYF.

The rearrangement links TRBV10-3 to TRBJ2-1; TRBD1 might be the D (6 bases). This CDR3 is 14 amino acids long. The germline CDR1 and CDR2 sequences are ENHRY and SYGVKD. Trimming pared 3 bases from V and 8 bases from J, leaving 14 bases between. CDR3 region: CAISDRGHRDEQFF. CDR3 nucleotide sequence: TGTGCCATCAGTGACAGGGGCCACCGGGATGAGCAGTTCTTC.

This clonotype was seen a handful of times. Since a much larger clone is just one base distant, this may be a read error. The chain has TRBV5-1 and TRBJ2-1; 14 bases agree with TRBD2. The V gene's germline CDR1 is SGHRS and CDR2 YFSETQ. The CDR3 runs to 16 residues. The CDR3 coding sequence is TGCGCCAGCAGCCCGGGACTAGCGGGGGCCTACAATGAGCAGTCCTTC. Its translation is CASSPGLAGAYNEQSF.

At least ten counts were recorded for this clonotype. The chain has TRBV20-1 and TRBJ2-1, with 8 bases matching TRBD2. The ends lost 6 bases at V and 5 bases at J; junction bases unmatched: 30. This CDR3 region has 21 residues. Germline-derived CDR1 and CDR2 are DFQATT and SNEGSKA (reference sequence). The CDR3 sequence: CSARRRTRHGGRTSADNEQFF. CDR3 nucleotide sequence: TGCAGTGCCAGAAGGAGGACCCGACACGGCGGGAGGACTTCCGCGGACAATGAGCAGTTCTTC.

In regard to this clonotype: At one end the junction does not follow the germline gene, possibly because of a read error. This sequence joins TRBV2 and TRBJ2-1; 8 positions match TRBD2. CDR1 and CDR2 (germline): SNHLY, FYNNEI. CDR3 length: 16 amino acids. The CDR3 DNA follows: TGTGCCAGCAAAGCGGGGGCCGCGAATTCCCTCAATGAGCAGCTCTTC. Its protein product is CASKAGAANSLNEQLF.

This clonotype has just a few counts. V and J are TRBV7-9 and TRBJ2-6; D is unresolved. The V gene's germline CDR1 is SEHNR and CDR2 FQNEAQ (reference sequence). Trimming took off 1 base at V and 4 bases at J, with 8 bases between the two ends. The CDR3 is 15 residues long. The DNA of the CDR3 is TGTGCCAGCAGCTTAGGGCAGCCGGGGGCCAACGTCCTGACTTTC. Its translation: CASSLGQPGANVLTF. Full variable domain (missing parts from reference TRBV7-9 and TRBJ2-6): DTGVSQNPRHKITKRGQNVTFRCDPISEHNRLYWYRQTLGQGPEFLTYFQNEAQLEKSRLLSDRFSAERPKGSFSTLEIQRTEQGDSAMYLCASSLGQPGANVLTFGAGSRLTVL.

This clonotype was found once. Being one base from a much bigger clone, this may be a read error. This rearrangement joins TRBV20-1 to TRBJ2-5, with TRBD2 identical over 11 bases. The ends lost 6 bases at V and 5 bases at J; junction bases unmatched: 8. Germline values: CDR1 DFQATT, CDR2 SNEGSKA (reference sequence). The CDR3 length is 14 residues. This CDR3 reads CSARWTSGLETQYF. The DNA of the CDR3 is TGCAGTGCCAGGTGGACTAGCGGGCTGGAGACCCAGTACTTC.

This clonotype was detected ten times or more. The chain employs TRBV2 and TRBJ2-5, with unresolved D. In germline, CDR1 is SNHLY, CDR2 FYNNEI. The CDR3 sequence is 14 residues long. Trimming pared 6 bases from V and 0 bases from J, leaving 11 bases between. The CDR3, as DNA: TGTGCCAGCAGCTTGGGTAGGGACCAAGAGACCCAGTACTTC. This sequence encodes CASSLGRDQETQYF. The complete variable domain, with remaining parts taken from reference TRBV2 and TRBJ2-5, reads EPEVTQTPSHQVTQMGQEVILRCVPISNHLYFYWYRQILGQKVEFLVSFYNNEISEKSEIFDDQFSVERPDGSNFTLKIRSTKLEDSAMYFCASSLGRDQETQYFGPGTRLLVL.

In its sample, this clonotype was seen many times. J is TRBJ2-5 and V is TRBV27; unclear D gene. V lost 5 bases to trimming and J lost 7 bases, with 8 bases between them. This CDR3 region has 11 residues. Germline V gene lookup returns CDR1 MNHEY and CDR2 SMNVEV (reference sequence). For the CDR3, the DNA is TGTGCCAGCAGTCCCACATGGACCCAGTACTTC. As protein: CASSPTWTQYF.

The chain combines TRBV7-2 with TRBJ2-1, with 11 bases identical to TRBD2. The germline V gene encodes CDR1 SGHTA and CDR2 FQGNSA. V was pared by 5 bases and J by 9 bases, with 6 bases of the junction left unmatched. This CDR3 spans 14 amino acids. DNA for the CDR3: TGTGCCAGCAGCCCAACTAGCGGGGGTGGTGAGCAGTTCTTC. The encoded protein is CASSPTSGGGEQFF.

The table lists this clonotype with many counts. The rearrangement uses TRBV7-9 and TRBJ2-2; the match to TRBD2 covers 10 bases. The germline gives CDR1 SEHNR, CDR2 FQNEAQ (reference sequence). This CDR3 has 16 amino acids. V gave up 1 base and J gave up 1 base; unmatched junction bases: 0. The CDR3 region is CASSLGTSGNTGELFF. For the CDR3, the DNA is TGTGCCAGCAGCTTAGGGACTAGCGGGAACACCGGGGAGCTGTTTTTT.

The chain links TRBV6-5 to TRBJ2-7; no clear D. The germline gives CDR1 MNHEY, CDR2 SVGAGI. The CDR3 extends over 15 amino acids. V gave up 4 bases and J gave up 1 base, with 14 bases separating them. The CDR3, as DNA: TGTGCCAGCAGTTCCCCTGACATCCTATCCTACGAGCAGTACTTC. Its protein is CASSSPDILSYEQYF.

This clonotype was counted only a few times. A read error is possible here, since a much larger clone lies one base away. This sequence joins TRBV20-1 and TRBJ2-1, with a possible D match to TRBD2 (5 bases). Trimming shortened V by 3 bases and J by 9 bases, and 18 bases separated the two germline ends. Germline loops: CDR1 DFQATT, CDR2 SNEGSKA (reference sequence). The CDR3 consists of 14 residues. The CDR3: CSASVISRASEQFF. The CDR3 coding sequence is TGCAGTGCTAGCGTGATATCGCGGGCGAGTGAGCAGTTCTTC.

CDR3 coding DNA: TGTGCTAGTGGTTTGACAGGGGGCGACACCGGGGAGCTGTTTTTT. It specifies CASGLTGGDTGELFF. The V call is TRBV12-5, the J call TRBJ2-2; 9 nucleotides line up with TRBD1. This CDR3 has 15 residues. The V gene end was trimmed by 2 bases and the J gene end by 3 bases; junction bases not matched to a gene: 1. In germline, CDR1 is LGHNT, CDR2 FRNRAP. The whole variable domain, filled in from reference TRBV12-5 and TRBJ2-2, reads DARVTQTPRHKVTEMGQEVTMRCQPILGHNTVFWYRQTMMQGLELLAYFRNRAPLDDSGMPKDRFSAEMPDATLATLKIQPSEPRDSAVYFCASGLTGGDTGELFFGEGSRLTVL.

Ten or more counts support this clonotype. The V and J genes are TRBV14 and TRBJ2-2; weak D call: TRBD1 (5 bases). Trimming stripped 6 bases from V and 3 bases from J, with 11 bases between. CDR3 size: 14 residues. The germline CDR1 and CDR2 sequences are SGHDN and FVKESK. The chain's CDR3 is CASRMTDYTGELFF. CDR3 sequence (DNA): TGTGCCAGCAGGATGACAGATTACACCGGGGAGCTGTTTTTT.

This clonotype occurred many times. The chain recombines TRBV5-1 with TRBJ2-3; 9 bases match TRBD2. There are 16 residues in the CDR3. The germline V gene has CDR1 SGHRS and CDR2 YFSETQ. V shed 0 bases, J shed 1 base, and the junction held 3 bases outside the gene matches. CDR3 sequence: CASSLARTSGTDTQYF. CDR3 in DNA: TGCGCCAGCAGCTTGGCCCGGACTAGCGGCACAGATACGCAGTATTTT.

This clonotype was recorded at least ten times. This rearrangement joins TRBV15 to TRBJ1-1; D not certain. Germline CDR1 is LNHNV and CDR2 is YYDKDF (reference sequence). The CDR3 covers 17 residues. V lost 4 bases and J lost 0, with 18 bases in between. CDR3 bases: TGTGCCACCAGCACAGGACTGAATTGGGATATGAACACTGAAGCTTTCTTT. It specifies CATSTGLNWDMNTEAFF. The full variable domain, rest sourced from reference TRBV15 and TRBJ1-1, is DAMVIQNPRYQVTQFGKPVTLSCSQTLNHNVMYWYQQKSSQAPKLLFHYYDKDFNNEADTPDNFQSRRPNTSFCFLDIRSPGLGDTAMYLCATSTGLNWDMNTEAFFGQGTRLTVV.

As regards this clonotype: The junction departs from germline at one end; a sequencing error may be responsible. This chain joins TRBV28 and TRBJ2-2; D might be TRBD1 (6 bases). The germline V gene encodes CDR1 MDHEN and CDR2 SYDVKM. CDR3 length: 14 residues. CDR3 DNA: TGTGCCAGCATATACAGGGTGGGGACCGGGGATCTGTTTTTT. Its translation is CASIYRVGTGDLFF.

The chain has TRBV2 and TRBJ1-5; no definite D call. V was shortened by 11 bases and J by 7 bases, with 21 bases between the two germline ends. Germline values: CDR1 SNHLY, CDR2 FYNNEI. The CDR3 covers 14 residues. The CDR3 bases are TGTGCCCAAACCTCGGGAAGGAAGGGCCAGCCCCAGCATTTT. Protein: CAQTSGRKGQPQHF.

With regard to this clonotype: Given a far larger clone just one base away, this is likely a sequencing read error. The chain is built from TRBV6-4 and TRBJ2-7; D is perhaps TRBD2 (6 bases). The germline V gene encodes CDR1 MRHNA and CDR2 SNTAGT. The CDR3 is 14 amino acids. CDR3 DNA: TGTGCCAGCAGTTGGTCTCTAGCGAGGAACGACCAGTACTTC. Translation gives CASSWSLARNDQYF.

This clonotype was counted at least ten times. The chain combines TRBV20-1 with TRBJ2-1; 12 bases fit TRBD2. This CDR3 comprises 14 residues. Trimming at V came to 6 bases and at J to 9 bases, leaving 9 bases not matched to a gene. Germline CDR1 and CDR2: DFQATT and SNEGSKA (reference sequence). This CDR3 reads CSAASSGRGVEQFF. The CDR3 DNA is TGCAGTGCAGCGTCTAGCGGGAGGGGCGTTGAGCAGTTCTTC.

This clonotype has just one count. V and J are TRBV19 and TRBJ2-7, with D maybe TRBD2 (5 bases). Trimming removed 8 bases at V and 3 bases at J, with 11 bases between. The V gene's germline CDR1 is LNHDA and CDR2 SQIVND (reference sequence). This CDR3 has 12 residues. The chain's CDR3 is CASRSGDYEQYF. Here the CDR3 DNA reads TGTGCCAGTCGCAGCGGAGACTACGAGCAGTACTTC.

This clonotype was detected many times. The rearrangement links TRBV3-1 to TRBJ2-5; the D gene could be TRBD1 or TRBD2 (5 bases each). Trimming shortened V by 4 bases and J by 5 bases, and 14 bases separated the two germline ends. The CDR3 runs 14 residues. CDR1 LGHDT and CDR2 YNNKEL come from the germline V gene (reference sequence). The CDR3 reads CASSRPGARETQYF. The CDR3 region has the DNA TGTGCCAGCAGCCGACCCGGGGCTCGGGAGACCCAGTACTTC.

A few counts support this clonotype. This may come from a read error, since a much larger clone is one base off. This rearrangement joins TRBV20-1 to TRBJ2-1, with D unresolved. In germline, CDR1 is DFQATT, CDR2 SNEGSKA (reference sequence). Deletions cut 5 bases from V and 4 bases from J, with 18 bases between. There are 15 residues in the CDR3. CDR3 sequence (DNA): TGCAGTGCTCGCGGTTTTCTGTCCCCGTACAATGAGCAGTTCTTC. Its protein is CSARGFLSPYNEQFF.

By its share, this clonotype is medium-sized (0.01 to 0.1%). The genes are TRBV6-2 or TRBV6-3 and TRBJ2-2, with D perhaps given as TRBD1 or TRBD2 (5 bases each). Looked up from germline, CDR1 is MNHEY and CDR2 is SVGEGT. The V gene lost 4 bases and the J gene lost 0 bases, with 9 bases spanning the gap. This CDR3 contains 15 residues. The CDR3 loop is CASSLGRANTGELFF. The CDR3 DNA follows: TGTGCCAGCAGTTTGGGACGGGCGAACACCGGGGAGCTGTTTTTT.